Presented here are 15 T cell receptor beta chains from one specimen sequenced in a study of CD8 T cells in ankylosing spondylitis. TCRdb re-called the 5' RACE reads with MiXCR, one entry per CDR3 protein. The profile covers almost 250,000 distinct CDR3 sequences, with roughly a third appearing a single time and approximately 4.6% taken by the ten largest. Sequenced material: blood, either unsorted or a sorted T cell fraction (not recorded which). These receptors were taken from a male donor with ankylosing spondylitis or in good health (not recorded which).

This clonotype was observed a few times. In DNA, the CDR3 is TGCAGCGTGGCAGGGTACGCAGATACGCAGTATTTT. Translation gives CSVAGYADTQYF. The chain couples TRBV29-1 to TRBJ2-3; the D gene is possibly TRBD1 (5 bases). CDR1 is SQVTM and CDR2 is ANQGSEA in the germline V gene. The V end lost 6 bases, the J end lost 4 bases, and 11 bases lay between the germline ends. CDR3 length equals 12 residues.

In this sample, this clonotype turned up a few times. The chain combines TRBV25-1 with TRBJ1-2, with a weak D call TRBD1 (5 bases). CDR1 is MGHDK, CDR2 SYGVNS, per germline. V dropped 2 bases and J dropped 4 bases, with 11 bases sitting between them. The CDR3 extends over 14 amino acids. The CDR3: CASSEPGSAYGYTF. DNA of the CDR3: TGTGCCAGCAGTGAACCAGGGAGCGCCTATGGCTACACCTTC.

DNA for the CDR3: TGTGCCAGCAGTGTACAGGGGGGGGACACTGAAGCTTTCTTT. Translating gives CASSVQGGDTEAFF. The chain is built from TRBV27 and TRBJ1-1; TRBD1 aligns across 8 bases. There are 14 residues in the CDR3. Per the germline V gene, CDR1 is MNHEY and CDR2 is SMNVEV (reference sequence). V shed 5 bases, J shed 3 bases, and the junction held 5 bases outside the gene matches.

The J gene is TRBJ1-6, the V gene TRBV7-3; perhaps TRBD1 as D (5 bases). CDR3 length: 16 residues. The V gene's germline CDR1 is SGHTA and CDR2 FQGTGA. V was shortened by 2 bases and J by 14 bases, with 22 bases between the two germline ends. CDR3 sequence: CASSLWWRGSGVTLHF. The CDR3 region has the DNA TGTGCCAGCAGCTTATGGTGGCGGGGGAGCGGAGTGACCCTCCACTTT.

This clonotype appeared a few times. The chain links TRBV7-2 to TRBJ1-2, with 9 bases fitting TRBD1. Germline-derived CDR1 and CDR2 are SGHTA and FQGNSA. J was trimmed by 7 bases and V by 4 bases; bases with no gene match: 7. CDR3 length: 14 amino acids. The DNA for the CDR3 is TGTGCCAGCAGCTCACGAACAGGGGGCTTTGGCTACACCTTC. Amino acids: CASSSRTGGFGYTF.

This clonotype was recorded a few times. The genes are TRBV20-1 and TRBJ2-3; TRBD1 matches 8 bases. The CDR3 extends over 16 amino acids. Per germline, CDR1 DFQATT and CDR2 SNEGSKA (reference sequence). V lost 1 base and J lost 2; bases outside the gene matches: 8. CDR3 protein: CSARVTGVIYTDTQYF. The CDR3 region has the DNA TGCAGTGCTAGAGTGACAGGGGTTATATACACAGATACGCAGTATTTT.

The chain's CDR3 is CASTAARPRTDTQYF. The CDR3 nucleotides read TGTGCCAGCACCGCCGCACGTCCCCGCACAGATACGCAGTATTTT. The chain links TRBV12-3 or TRBV12-4 to TRBJ2-3, with unresolved D. Trimming left V 7 bases short and J 1 base short, with 15 bases between. CDR3 length equals 15 residues.

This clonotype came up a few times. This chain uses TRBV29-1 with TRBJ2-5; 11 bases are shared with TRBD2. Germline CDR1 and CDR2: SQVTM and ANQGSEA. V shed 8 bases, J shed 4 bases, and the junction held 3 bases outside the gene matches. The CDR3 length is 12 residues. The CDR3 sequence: CSLAGGRETQYF. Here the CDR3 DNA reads TGCAGCTTAGCGGGGGGGCGAGAGACCCAGTACTTC.

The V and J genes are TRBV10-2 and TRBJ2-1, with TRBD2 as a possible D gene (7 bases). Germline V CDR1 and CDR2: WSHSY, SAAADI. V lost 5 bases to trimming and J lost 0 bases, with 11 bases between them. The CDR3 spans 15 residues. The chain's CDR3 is CASSPRGASYNEQFF. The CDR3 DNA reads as TGCGCCAGCAGTCCCCGGGGGGCCTCCTACAATGAGCAGTTCTTC.

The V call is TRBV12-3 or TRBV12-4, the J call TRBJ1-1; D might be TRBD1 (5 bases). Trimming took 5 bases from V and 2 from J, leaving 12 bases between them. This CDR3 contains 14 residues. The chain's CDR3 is CASSPLGANTEAFF. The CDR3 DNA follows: TGTGCCAGCAGTCCCCTAGGGGCCAACACTGAAGCTTTCTTT.

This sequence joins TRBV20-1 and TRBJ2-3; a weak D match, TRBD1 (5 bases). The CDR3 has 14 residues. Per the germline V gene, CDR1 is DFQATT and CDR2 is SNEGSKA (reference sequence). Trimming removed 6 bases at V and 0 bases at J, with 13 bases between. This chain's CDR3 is CSARVTTSTDTQYF. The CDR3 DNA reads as TGCAGTGCCAGGGTGACCACTAGCACAGATACGCAGTATTTT.

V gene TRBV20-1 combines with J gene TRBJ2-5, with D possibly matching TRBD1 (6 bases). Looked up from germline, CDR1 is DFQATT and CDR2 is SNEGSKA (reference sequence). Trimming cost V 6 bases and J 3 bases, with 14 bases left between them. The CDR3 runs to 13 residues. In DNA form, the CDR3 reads TGCAGTGCGCCATTTACAGGGAAAGAGACCCAGTACTTC. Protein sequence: CSAPFTGKETQYF.

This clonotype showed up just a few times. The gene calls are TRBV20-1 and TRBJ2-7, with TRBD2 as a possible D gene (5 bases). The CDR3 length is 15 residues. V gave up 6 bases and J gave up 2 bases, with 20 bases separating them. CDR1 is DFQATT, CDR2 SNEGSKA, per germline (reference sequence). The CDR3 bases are TGCAGTGCCTCCGGGATGCCGGATACGGCCTACGAGCAGTACTTC. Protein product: CSASGMPDTAYEQYF.

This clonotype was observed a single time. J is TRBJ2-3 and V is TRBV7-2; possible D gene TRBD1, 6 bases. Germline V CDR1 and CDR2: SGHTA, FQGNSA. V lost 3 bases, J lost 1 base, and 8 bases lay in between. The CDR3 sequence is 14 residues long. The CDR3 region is CASSLGHRTDTQYF. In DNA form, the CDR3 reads TGTGCCAGCAGCTTGGGACATCGCACAGATACGCAGTATTTT. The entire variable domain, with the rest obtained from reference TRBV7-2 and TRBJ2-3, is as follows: GAGVSQSPSNKVTEKGKDVELRCDPISGHTALYWYRQSLGQGLEFLIYFQGNSAPDKSGLPSDRFSAERTGGSVSTLTIQRTQQEDSAVYLCASSLGHRTDTQYFGPGTRLTVL.

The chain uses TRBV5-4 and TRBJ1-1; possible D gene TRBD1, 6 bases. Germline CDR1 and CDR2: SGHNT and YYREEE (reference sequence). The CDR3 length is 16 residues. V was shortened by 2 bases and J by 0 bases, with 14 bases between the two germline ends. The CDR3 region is CASSLSQGTLNTEAFF. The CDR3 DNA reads TGTGCCAGCAGCTTAAGTCAGGGGACTCTGAACACTGAAGCTTTCTTT.